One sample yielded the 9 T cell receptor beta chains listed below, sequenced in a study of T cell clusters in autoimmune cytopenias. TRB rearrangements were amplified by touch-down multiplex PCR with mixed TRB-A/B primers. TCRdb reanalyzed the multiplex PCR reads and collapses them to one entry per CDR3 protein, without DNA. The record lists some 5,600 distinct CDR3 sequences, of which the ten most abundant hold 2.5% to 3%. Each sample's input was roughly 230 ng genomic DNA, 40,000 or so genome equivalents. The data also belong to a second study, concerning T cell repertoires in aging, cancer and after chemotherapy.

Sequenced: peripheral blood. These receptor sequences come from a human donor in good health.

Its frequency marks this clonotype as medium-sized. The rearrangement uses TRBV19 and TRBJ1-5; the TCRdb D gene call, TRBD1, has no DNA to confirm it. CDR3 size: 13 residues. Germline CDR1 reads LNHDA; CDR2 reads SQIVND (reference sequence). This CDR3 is CATDPPGAQPQHF.

CDR3 region: CASTSGTGVYNSPLHF. This chain links TRBV5-5 with TRBJ1-6; the D gene TCRdb calls, TRBD1, cannot be checked with no DNA. CDR1 is SGHKS and CDR2 is YYEKEE in the germline V gene (reference sequence). CDR3 length equals 16 residues.

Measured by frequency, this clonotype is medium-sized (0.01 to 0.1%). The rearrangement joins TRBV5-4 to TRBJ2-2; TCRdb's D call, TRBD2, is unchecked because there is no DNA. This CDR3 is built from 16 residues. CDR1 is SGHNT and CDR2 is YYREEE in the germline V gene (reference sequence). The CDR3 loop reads CASSLMVGEGPGELFF.

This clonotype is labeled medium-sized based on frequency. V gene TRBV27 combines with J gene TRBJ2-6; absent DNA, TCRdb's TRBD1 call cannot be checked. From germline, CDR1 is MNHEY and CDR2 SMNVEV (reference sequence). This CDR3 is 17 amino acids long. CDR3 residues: CASSPRTGRGGANVLTF.

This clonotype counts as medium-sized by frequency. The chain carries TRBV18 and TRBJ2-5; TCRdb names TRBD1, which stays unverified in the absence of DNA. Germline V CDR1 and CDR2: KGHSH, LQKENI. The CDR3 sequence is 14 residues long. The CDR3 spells CASSPDRAQETQYF. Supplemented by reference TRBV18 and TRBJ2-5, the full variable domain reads NAGVMQNPRHLVRRRGQEARLRCSPMKGHSHVYWYRQLPEEGLKFMVYLQKENIIDESGMPKERFSAEFPKEGPSILRIQQVVRGDSAAYFCASSPDRAQETQYFGPGTRLLVL.

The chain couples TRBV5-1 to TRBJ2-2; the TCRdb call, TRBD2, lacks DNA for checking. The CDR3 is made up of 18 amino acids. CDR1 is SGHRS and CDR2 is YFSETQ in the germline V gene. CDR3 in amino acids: CASSFIAGGYTNTGELFF.

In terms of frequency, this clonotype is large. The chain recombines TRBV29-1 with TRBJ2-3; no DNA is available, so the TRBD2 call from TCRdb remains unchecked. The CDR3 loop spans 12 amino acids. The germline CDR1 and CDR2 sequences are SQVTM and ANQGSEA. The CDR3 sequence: CSVLAGADTQYF.

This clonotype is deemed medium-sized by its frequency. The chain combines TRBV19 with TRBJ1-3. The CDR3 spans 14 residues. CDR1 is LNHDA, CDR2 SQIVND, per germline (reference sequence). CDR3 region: CASSPEGSGNTIYF.

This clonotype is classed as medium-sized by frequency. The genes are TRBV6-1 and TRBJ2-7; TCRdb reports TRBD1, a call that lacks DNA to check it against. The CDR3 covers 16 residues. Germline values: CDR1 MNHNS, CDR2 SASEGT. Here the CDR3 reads CASSVLSGTVTYEQYF.